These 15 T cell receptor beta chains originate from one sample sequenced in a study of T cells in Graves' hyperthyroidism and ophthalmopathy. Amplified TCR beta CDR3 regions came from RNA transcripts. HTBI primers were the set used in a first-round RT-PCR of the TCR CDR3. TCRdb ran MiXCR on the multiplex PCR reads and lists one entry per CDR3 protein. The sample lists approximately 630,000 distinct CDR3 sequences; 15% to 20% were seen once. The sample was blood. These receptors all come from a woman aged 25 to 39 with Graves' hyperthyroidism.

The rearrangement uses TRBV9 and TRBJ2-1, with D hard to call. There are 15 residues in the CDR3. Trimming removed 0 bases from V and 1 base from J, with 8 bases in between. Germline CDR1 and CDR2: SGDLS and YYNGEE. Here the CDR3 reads CASSVVGYSYNEQFF. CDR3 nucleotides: TGTGCCAGCAGCGTAGTAGGGTATTCCTACAATGAGCAGTTCTTC.

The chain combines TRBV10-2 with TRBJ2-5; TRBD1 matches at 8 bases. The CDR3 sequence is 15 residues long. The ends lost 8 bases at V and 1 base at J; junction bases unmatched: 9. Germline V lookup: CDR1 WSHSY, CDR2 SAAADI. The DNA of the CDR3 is TGCGCCAGCCCCGTCAGGGGGCCCCCCCAAGAGACCCAGTACTTC. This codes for CASPVRGPPQETQYF.

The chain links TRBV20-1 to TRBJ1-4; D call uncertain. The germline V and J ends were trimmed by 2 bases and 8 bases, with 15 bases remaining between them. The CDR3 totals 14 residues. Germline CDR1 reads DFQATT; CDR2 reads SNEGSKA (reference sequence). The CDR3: CSARNLDGREKLFF. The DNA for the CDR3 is TGCAGTGCTAGAAATCTGGACGGGAGGGAAAAACTGTTTTTT.

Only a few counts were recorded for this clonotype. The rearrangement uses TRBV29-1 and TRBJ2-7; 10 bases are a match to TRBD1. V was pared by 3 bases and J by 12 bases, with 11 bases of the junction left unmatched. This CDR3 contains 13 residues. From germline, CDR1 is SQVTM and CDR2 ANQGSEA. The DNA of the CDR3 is TGCAGCGTTGAGTCACTGACAGGGGGCGATCGGTACTTC. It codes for CSVESLTGGDRYF.

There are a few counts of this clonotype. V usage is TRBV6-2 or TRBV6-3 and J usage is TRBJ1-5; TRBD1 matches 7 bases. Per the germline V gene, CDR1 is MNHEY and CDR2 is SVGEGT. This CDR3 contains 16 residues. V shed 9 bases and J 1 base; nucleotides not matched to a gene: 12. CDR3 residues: CASHHIRGGSNQPQHF. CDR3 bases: TGTGCCAGTCACCACATCAGGGGGGGGAGCAATCAGCCCCAGCATTTT.

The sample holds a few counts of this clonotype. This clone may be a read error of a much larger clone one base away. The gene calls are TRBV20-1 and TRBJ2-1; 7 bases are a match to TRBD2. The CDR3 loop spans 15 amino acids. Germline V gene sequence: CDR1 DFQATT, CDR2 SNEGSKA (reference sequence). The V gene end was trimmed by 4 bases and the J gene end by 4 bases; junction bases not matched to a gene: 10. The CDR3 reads CSANVRELSYNEQFF. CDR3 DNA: TGCAGTGCTAACGTGCGGGAGCTATCTTACAATGAGCAGTTCTTC.

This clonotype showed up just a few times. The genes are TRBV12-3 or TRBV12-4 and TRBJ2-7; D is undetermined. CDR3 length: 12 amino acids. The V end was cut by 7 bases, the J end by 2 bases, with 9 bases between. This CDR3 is CASNKGPYEQYF. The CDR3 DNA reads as TGTGCCAGCAACAAGGGTCCCTACGAGCAGTACTTC.

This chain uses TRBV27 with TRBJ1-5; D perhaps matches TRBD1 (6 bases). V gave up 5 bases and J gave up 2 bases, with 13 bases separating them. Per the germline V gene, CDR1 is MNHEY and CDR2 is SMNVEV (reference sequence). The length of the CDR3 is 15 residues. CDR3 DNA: TGTGCCAGCAGTCCTTTGGCAGGGGGCAATCAGCCCCAGCATTTT. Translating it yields CASSPLAGGNQPQHF.

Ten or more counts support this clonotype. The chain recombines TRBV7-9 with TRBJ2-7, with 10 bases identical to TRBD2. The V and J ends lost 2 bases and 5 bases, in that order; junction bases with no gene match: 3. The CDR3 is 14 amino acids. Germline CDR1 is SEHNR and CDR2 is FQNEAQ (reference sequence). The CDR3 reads CASSLLLAGDEQYF. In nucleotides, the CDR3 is TGTGCCAGCAGCTTACTCCTAGCGGGAGACGAGCAGTACTTC.

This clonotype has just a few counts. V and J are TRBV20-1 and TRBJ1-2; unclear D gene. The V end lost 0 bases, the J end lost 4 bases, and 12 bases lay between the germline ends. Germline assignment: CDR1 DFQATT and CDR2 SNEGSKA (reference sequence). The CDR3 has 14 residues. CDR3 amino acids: CSARDPIFTYGYTF. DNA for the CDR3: TGCAGTGCTAGAGATCCCATATTTACCTATGGCTACACCTTC.

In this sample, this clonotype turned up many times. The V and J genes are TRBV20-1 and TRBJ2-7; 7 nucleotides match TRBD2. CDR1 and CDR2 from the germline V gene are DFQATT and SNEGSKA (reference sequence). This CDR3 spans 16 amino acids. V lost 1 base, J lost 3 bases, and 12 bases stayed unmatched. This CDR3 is CSARGAPGLLNYEQYF. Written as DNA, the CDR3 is TGCAGTGCTAGAGGGGCACCGGGACTACTGAACTACGAGCAGTACTTC.

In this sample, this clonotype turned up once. DNA for the CDR3: TGTGCCAGCAGCTCCGTCAGGCCTTACGAGCAGTACTTC. Its translation: CASSSVRPYEQYF. The chain has TRBV7-2 and TRBJ2-7; D not resolved. CDR1 and CDR2 from the germline V gene are SGHTA and FQGNSA. Trimming took off 4 bases at V and 4 bases at J, with 11 bases between the two ends. The CDR3 spans 13 residues.

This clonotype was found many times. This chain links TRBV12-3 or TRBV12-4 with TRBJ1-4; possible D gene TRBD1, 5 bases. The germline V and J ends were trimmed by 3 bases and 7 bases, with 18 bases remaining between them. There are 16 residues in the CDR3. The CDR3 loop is CASSFLHVGGSEKLFF. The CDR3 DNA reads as TGTGCCAGCAGTTTTTTGCACGTTGGGGGGAGTGAAAAACTGTTTTTT.

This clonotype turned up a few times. The CDR3 sequence is CASSVGGQSNYGYTF. For the CDR3, the DNA is TGTGCCAGCAGCGTAGGGGGACAGTCTAACTATGGCTACACCTTC. The chain has TRBV9 and TRBJ1-2; 7 positions agree with TRBD1. V trimming: 0 bases; J trimming: 0 bases; junction bases outside the gene matches: 2. This CDR3 region has 15 residues. Germline loops: CDR1 SGDLS, CDR2 YYNGEE.

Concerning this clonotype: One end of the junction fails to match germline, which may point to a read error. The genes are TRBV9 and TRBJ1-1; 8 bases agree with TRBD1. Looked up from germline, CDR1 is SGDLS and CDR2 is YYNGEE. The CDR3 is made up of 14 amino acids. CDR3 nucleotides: TGTGCCAGCAGCCCTTGGACAGGGAACACTGGAGCTTTCTTT. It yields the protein CASSPWTGNTGAFF. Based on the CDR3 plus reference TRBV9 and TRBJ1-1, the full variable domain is DSGVTQTPKHLITATGQRVTLRCSPRSGDLSVYWYQQSLDQGLQFLIQYYNGEERAKGNILERFSAQQFPDLHSELNLSSLELGDSALYFCASSPWTGNTGAFFGQGTRLTVV.